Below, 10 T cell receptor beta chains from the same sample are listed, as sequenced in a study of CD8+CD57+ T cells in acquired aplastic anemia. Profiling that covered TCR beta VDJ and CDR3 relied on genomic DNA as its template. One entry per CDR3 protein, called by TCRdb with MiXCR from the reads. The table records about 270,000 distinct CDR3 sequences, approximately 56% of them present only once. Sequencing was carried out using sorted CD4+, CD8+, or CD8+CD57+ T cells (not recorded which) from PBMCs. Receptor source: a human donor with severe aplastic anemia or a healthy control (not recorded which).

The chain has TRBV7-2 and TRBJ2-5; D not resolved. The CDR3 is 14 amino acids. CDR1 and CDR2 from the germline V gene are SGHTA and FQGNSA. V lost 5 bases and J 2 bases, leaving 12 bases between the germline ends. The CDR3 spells CASSRILGQETQYF. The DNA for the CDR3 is TGTGCCAGCAGCCGTATATTAGGACAAGAGACCCAGTACTTC.

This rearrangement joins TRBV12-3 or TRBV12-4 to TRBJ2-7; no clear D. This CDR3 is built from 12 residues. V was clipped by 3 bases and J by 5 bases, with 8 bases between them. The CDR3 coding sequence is TGTGCCAGCAGTTTTTCCATAAACGAGCAGTACTTC. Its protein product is CASSFSINEQYF.

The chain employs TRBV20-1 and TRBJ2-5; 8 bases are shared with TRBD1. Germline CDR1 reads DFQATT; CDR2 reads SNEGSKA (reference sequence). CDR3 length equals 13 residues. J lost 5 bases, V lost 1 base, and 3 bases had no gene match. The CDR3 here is CSARGTGLETQYF. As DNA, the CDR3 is TGCAGTGCTAGAGGGACAGGGTTGGAGACCCAGTACTTC.

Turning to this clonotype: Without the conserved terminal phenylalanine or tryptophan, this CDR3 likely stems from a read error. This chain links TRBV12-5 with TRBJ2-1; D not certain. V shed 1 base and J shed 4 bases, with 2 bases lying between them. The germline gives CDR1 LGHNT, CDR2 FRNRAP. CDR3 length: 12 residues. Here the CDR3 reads CASGLGYNEQFV. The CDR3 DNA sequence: TGTGCTAGTGGTTTGGGGTACAATGAGCAGTTCGTC.

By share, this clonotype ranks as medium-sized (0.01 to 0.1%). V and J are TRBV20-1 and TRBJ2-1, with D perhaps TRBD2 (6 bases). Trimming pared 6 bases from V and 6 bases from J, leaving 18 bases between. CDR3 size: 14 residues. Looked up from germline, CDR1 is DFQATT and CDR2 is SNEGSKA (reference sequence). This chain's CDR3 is CSAPGSGDRNEQFF. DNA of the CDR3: TGCAGTGCCCCAGGGTCGGGAGACCGCAATGAGCAGTTCTTC.

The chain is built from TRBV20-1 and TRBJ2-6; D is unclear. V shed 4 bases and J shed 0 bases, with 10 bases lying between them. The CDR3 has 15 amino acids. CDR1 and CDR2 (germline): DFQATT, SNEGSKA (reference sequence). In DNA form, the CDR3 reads TGCAGTGCTACCGGGCTGTGCTCTGGGGCCAACGTCCTGACTTTC. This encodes CSATGLCSGANVLTF.

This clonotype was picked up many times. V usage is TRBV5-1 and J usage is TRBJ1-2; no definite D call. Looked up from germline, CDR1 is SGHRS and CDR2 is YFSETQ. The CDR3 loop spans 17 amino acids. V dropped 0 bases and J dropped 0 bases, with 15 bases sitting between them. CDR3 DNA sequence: TGCGCCAGCAGCTTGGATTGGGCTATGACTCCTAACTATGGCTACACCTTC. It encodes CASSLDWAMTPNYGYTF.

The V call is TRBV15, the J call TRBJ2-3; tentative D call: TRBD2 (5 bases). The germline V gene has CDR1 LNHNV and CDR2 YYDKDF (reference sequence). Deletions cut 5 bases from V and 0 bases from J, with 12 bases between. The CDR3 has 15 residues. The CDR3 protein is CATSAVALSTDTQYF. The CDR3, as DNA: TGTGCCACCAGCGCAGTAGCGTTGAGCACAGATACGCAGTATTTT.

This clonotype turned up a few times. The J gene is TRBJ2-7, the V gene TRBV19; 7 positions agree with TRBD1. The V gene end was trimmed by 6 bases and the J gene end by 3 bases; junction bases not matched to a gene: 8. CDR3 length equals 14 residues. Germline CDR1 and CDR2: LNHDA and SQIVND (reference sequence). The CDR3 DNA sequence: TGTGCCAGTAGCAAAGAACAGGGGATCTACGAGCAGTACTTC. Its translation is CASSKEQGIYEQYF. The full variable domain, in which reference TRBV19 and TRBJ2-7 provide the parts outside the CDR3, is DGGITQSPKYLFRKEGQNVTLSCEQNLNHDAMYWYRQDPGQGLRLIYYSQIVNDFQKGDIAEGYSVSREKKESFPLTVTSAQKNPTAFYLCASSKEQGIYEQYFGPGTRLTVT.

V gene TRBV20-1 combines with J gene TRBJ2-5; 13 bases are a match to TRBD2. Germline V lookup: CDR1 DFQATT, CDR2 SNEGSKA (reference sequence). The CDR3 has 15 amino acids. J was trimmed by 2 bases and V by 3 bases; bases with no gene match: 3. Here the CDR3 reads CSASGTSGAQETQYF. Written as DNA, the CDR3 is TGCAGTGCTAGTGGGACTAGCGGGGCTCAAGAGACCCAGTACTTC.